This T cell receptor (beta chain) stems from a study of Ad26.COV2.S vaccination and SARS-CoV-2 variants. V was trimmed by 1 base and J by 8 bases, leaving 9 bases between them. Per the germline V gene, CDR1 is SGHRS and CDR2 is YFSETQ. This CDR3 is built from 13 residues. Libraries were prepared by immunoSEQ multiplex PCR; TCRdb keeps only in-frame clonotypes and omits some of them. The top ten clones hold over 9% of a sample with fewer than 500,000 clones, around nine tenths of them seen once. Study-level points and caveats: Individuals receiving vaccine had higher spike-specific TCR breadth than placebo recipients did.

A word on this clone: Its matching antigen is unknown.

As to treatment: roughly 18 received Ad26.COV2.S at low or high dose, single or two shots; five or six received placebo; per-sample allocation not given. The study sampled participants on day 63 after the first vaccine or placebo injection. Boston hosted the donor, who was an adult aged 18-55 years. The sample consisted of peripheral blood, taken in a trial of Ad26.COV2.S vaccine versus placebo. V usage is TRBV5-1 and J usage is TRBJ1-4; no firm D call. This receptor was obtained from a person between 18 and 59 years old who received the Ad26.COV2.S COVID-19 vaccine or a placebo. CDR3 residues: CASSLSGREKLFF. CDR3 DNA: TGCGCCAGCAGCTTGTCCGGGCGGGAAAAACTGTTTTTT.